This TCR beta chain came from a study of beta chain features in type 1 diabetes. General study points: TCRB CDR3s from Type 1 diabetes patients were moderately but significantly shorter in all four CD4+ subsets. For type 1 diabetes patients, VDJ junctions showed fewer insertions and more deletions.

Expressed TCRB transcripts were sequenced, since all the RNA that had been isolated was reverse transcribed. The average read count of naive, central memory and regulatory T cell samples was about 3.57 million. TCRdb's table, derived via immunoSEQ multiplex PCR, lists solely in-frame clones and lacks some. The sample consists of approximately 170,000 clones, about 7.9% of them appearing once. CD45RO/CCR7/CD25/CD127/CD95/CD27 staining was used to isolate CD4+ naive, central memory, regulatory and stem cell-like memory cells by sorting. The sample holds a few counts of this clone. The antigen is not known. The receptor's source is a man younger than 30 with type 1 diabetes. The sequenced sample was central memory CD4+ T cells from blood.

For the CDR3, the DNA is TGTGCCATCAGTCTGACAGGGTCTAGCTTAGATACGCAGTATTTT. Translation gives CAISLTGSSLDTQYF. V and J are TRBV10-3 and TRBJ2-3, with 7 positions matching TRBD1. Germline V gives CDR1 ENHRY, CDR2 SYGVKD. CDR3 length: 15 amino acids. J was trimmed by 5 bases and V by 5 bases; bases with no gene match: 10.